One and the same sample provided the 9 T cell receptor beta chains below, sequenced in a study of CD8 T cells in Susac syndrome. RNA amounts of about 0.5 to 1 ug underwent reverse transcription with random hexamers. Each CDR3 protein gets one entry after TCRdb re-called the immunoSEQ multiplex PCR reads with MiXCR. The sample records 160,000 or so distinct CDR3 sequences, around 96% being singletons. Specimen: CD8+ T cells from PBMCs. These receptor sequences come from a human donor with multiple sclerosis.

The CDR3 region has the DNA TGTGCCAGCAGCTTAGGGGCTCCCGGGACACCGAACACCGGGGAGCTGTTTTTT. This gives the protein CASSLGAPGTPNTGELFF. The rearrangement links TRBV7-9 to TRBJ2-2, with a tentative D call TRBD1 (6 bases). CDR3 length equals 18 residues. The germline V gene has CDR1 SEHNR and CDR2 FQNEAQ (reference sequence). V lost 1 base to trimming and J lost 0 bases, with 15 bases between them. Complete variable domain (other parts from reference TRBV7-9 and TRBJ2-2): DTGVSQNPRHKITKRGQNVTFRCDPISEHNRLYWYRQTLGQGPEFLTYFQNEAQLEKSRLLSDRFSAERPKGSFSTLEIQRTEQGDSAMYLCASSLGAPGTPNTGELFFGEGSRLTVL.

The chain's CDR3 is CASSLVSSGGNEQFF. DNA for the CDR3: TGTGCCAGCAGCTTAGTATCTAGCGGGGGGAATGAGCAGTTCTTC. The chain has TRBV7-6 and TRBJ2-1; 11 bases align to TRBD2. After removal of 1 base from V and 7 bases from J, the junction contained 3 bases not matched to a gene. The CDR3 is 15 amino acids. CDR1 is SGHVS and CDR2 is FNYEAQ in the germline V gene.

The J gene is TRBJ1-1, the V gene TRBV15, with TRBD1 matching over 9 bases. V was clipped by 5 bases and J by 7 bases; unmatched bases: 8. The CDR3 runs 14 residues. The germline V gene encodes CDR1 LNHNV and CDR2 YYDKDF (reference sequence). The CDR3 nucleotides read TGTGCCACCAGCGCCGGACAGGGGTCTGGTGAAGCTTTCTTT. Translation gives CATSAGQGSGEAFF. The full variable domain, rest sourced from reference TRBV15 and TRBJ1-1, is DAMVIQNPRYQVTQFGKPVTLSCSQTLNHNVMYWYQQKSSQAPKLLFHYYDKDFNNEADTPDNFQSRRPNTSFCFLDIRSPGLGDTAMYLCATSAGQGSGEAFFGQGTRLTVV.

The CDR3 is CSVERQGETQYF. The CDR3 DNA reads as TGCAGCGTCGAAAGACAGGGTGAGACCCAGTACTTC. The gene calls are TRBV29-1 and TRBJ2-5; 7 bases are shared with TRBD1. Trimming cost V 6 bases and J 5 bases; bases outside gene matches: 6. The CDR3 runs to 12 residues. Germline V gene lookup returns CDR1 SQVTM and CDR2 ANQGSEA.

V is TRBV20-1 and J is TRBJ2-7; maybe TRBD2 (6 bases). The V gene's germline CDR1 is DFQATT and CDR2 SNEGSKA (reference sequence). Trimming cost V 5 bases and J 2 bases, with 10 bases left between them. The CDR3 contains 12 residues. CDR3 coding DNA: TGCAGTGCTCGGGGAGGTCCCTACGAGCAGTACTTC. Its protein is CSARGGPYEQYF.

This sequence joins TRBV7-9 and TRBJ2-5; D gene unclear. Trimming removed 3 bases at V and 0 bases at J, with 8 bases between. Germline CDR1 reads SEHNR; CDR2 reads FQNEAQ (reference sequence). The CDR3 has 14 residues. CDR3 region: CASSFSEYQETQYF. CDR3 in DNA: TGTGCCAGCAGCTTCTCGGAGTACCAAGAGACCCAGTACTTC.

The CDR3: CALDGTGGLGEQFF. The CDR3 nucleotides read TGTGCCTTGGACGGGACAGGGGGCCTGGGGGAGCAGTTCTTC. The chain uses TRBV30 and TRBJ2-1, with 12 nucleotides matching TRBD1. The V gene's germline CDR1 is GTSNPN and CDR2 SVGIG (reference sequence). The V segment lost 7 bases and the J segment 10 bases; nucleotides outside the gene matches: 11. The CDR3 is made up of 14 amino acids.

The J gene is TRBJ1-1, the V gene TRBV7-9, with 7 bases that match TRBD1. V was pared by 5 bases and J by 1 base, with 7 bases of the junction left unmatched. This CDR3 contains 15 residues. Per germline, CDR1 SEHNR and CDR2 FQNEAQ (reference sequence). The CDR3 sequence is CASSGKGQQNTEAFF. Written as DNA, the CDR3 is TGTGCCAGCAGCGGAAAGGGACAGCAGAACACTGAAGCTTTCTTT.

V gene TRBV29-1 combines with J gene TRBJ1-2; D call uncertain. The germline V gene has CDR1 SQVTM and CDR2 ANQGSEA. V lost 6 bases to trimming and J lost 1 base, with 12 bases between them. The CDR3 is 13 residues long. Here the CDR3 DNA reads TGCAGCGTCCAAGGTTCCCATAACTATGGCTACACCTTC. Protein product: CSVQGSHNYGYTF.